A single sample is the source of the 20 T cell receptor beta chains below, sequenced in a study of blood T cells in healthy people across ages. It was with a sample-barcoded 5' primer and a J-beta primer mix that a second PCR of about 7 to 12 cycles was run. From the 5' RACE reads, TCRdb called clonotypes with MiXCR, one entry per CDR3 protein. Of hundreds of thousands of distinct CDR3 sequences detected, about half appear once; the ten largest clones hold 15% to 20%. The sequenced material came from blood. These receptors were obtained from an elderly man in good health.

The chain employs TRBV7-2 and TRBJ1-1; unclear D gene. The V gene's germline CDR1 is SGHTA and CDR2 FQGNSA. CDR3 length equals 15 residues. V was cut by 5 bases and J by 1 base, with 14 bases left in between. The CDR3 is CASSRPPGENTEAFF. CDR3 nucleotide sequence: TGTGCCAGCAGCCGCCCCCCGGGAGAGAACACTGAAGCTTTCTTT.

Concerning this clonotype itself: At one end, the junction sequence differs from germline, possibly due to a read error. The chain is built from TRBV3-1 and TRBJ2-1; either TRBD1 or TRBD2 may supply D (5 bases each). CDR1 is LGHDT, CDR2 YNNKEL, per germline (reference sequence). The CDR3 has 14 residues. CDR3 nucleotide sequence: TGTACCAGCAGCCAAGACGAGGGGTGGAATGAGCAGTTCTTC. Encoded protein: CTSSQDEGWNEQFF.

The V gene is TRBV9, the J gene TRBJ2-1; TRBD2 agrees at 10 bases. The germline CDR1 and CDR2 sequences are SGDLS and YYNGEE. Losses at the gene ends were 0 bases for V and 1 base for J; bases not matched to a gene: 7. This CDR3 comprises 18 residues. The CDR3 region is CASSVEGGSGRSYNEQFF. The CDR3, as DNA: TGTGCCAGCAGCGTAGAGGGGGGTAGCGGGAGGTCCTACAATGAGCAGTTCTTC.

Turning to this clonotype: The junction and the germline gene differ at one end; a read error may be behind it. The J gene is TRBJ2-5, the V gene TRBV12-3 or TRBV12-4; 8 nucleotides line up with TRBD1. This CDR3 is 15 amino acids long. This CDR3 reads CTSSLGQGAHNEQYF. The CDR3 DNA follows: TGTACCAGCAGTTTGGGGCAGGGGGCTCACAATGAGCAGTACTTC.

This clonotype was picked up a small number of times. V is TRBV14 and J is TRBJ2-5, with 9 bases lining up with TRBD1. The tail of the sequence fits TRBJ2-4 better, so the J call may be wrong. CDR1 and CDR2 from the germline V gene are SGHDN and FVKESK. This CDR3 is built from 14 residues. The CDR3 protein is CASSTGQGINIQYF. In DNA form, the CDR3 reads TGTGCCAGCAGTACCGGACAGGGGATCAACATTCAGTACTTC.

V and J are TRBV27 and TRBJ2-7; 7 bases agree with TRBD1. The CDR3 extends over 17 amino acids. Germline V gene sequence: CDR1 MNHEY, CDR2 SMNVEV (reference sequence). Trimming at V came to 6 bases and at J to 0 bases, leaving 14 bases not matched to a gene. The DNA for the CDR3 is TGTGCCAGCAGCCCCTCTACCCTGGACAGGAACTCCTACGAGCAGTACTTC. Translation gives CASSPSTLDRNSYEQYF.

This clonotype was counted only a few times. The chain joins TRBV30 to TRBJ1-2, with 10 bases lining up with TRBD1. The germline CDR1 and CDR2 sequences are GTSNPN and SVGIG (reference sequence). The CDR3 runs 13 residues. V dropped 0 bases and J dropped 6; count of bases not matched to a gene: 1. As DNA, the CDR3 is TGTGCCTGGAGTGTAGGGACAGGGGATGGCTACACCTTC. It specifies CAWSVGTGDGYTF.

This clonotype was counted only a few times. The CDR3: CASSLERGTYEQYF. The CDR3 coding sequence is TGTGCCAGCAGTCTTGAACGTGGTACATACGAGCAGTACTTC. V gene TRBV6-1 combines with J gene TRBJ2-7; D is ambiguous. The V gene lost 5 bases and the J gene lost 4 bases, with 15 bases spanning the gap. Germline CDR1 MNHNS, CDR2 SASEGT. This CDR3 contains 14 residues.

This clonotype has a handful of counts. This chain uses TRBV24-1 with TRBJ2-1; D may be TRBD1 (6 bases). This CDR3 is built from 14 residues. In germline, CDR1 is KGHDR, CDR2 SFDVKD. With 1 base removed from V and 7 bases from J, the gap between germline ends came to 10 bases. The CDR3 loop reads CATSDFSRGNEQFF. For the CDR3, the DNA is TGTGCCACCAGTGATTTCTCTAGGGGGAATGAGCAGTTCTTC.

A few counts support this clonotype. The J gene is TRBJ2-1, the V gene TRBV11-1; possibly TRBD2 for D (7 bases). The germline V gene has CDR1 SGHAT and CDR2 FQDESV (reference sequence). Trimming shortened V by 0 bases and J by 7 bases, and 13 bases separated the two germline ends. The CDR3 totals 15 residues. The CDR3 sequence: CASSLAGGTRNEQFF. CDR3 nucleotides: TGTGCCAGCAGCTTAGCGGGAGGGACAAGAAATGAGCAGTTCTTC.

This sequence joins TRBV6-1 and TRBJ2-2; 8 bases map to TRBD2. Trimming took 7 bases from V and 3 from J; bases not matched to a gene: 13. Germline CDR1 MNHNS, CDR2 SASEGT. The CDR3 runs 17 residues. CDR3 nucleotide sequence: TGTGCCAGCACCCTCTCCCGGGGGGGCCCGGACACCGGGGAGCTGTTTTTT. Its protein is CASTLSRGGPDTGELFF.

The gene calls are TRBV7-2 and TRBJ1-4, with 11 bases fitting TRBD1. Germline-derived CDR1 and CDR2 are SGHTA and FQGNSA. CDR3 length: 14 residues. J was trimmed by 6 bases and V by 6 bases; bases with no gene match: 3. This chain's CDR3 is CASSPDRGHEKLFF. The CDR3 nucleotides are TGTGCCAGCAGTCCGGACAGGGGGCATGAAAAACTGTTTTTT. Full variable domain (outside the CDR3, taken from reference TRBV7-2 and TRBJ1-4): GAGVSQSPSNKVTEKGKDVELRCDPISGHTALYWYRQSLGQGLEFLIYFQGNSAPDKSGLPSDRFSAERTGGSVSTLTIQRTQQEDSAVYLCASSPDRGHEKLFFGSGTQLSVL.

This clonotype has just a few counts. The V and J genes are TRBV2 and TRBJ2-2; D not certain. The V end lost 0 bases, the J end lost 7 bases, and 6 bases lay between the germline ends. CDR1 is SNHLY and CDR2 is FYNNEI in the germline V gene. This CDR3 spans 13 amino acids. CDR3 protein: CASSEASGGELFF. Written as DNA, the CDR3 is TGTGCCAGCAGTGAAGCCTCCGGCGGGGAGCTGTTTTTT.

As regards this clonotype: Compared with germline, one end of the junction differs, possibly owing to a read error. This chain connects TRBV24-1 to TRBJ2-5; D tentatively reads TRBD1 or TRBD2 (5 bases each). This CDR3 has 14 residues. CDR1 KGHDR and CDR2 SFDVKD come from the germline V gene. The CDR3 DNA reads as TGTGCCACCAGGGATTCGGGGACGGCGATGGAGCAGTACTTC. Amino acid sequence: CATRDSGTAMEQYF.

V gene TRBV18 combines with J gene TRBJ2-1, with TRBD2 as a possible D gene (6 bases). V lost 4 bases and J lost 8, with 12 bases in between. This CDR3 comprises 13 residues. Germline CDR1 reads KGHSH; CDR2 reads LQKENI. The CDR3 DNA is TGTGCCAGCTCACTTAGGTCGGGGGATGAGCAGTTCTTC. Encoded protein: CASSLRSGDEQFF.

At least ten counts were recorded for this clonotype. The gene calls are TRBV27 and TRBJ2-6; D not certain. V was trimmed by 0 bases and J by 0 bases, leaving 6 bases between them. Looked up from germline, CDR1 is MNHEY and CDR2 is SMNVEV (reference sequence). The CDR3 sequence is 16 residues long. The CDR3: CASSLSMNSGANVLTF. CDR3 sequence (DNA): TGTGCCAGCAGTTTATCGATGAACTCTGGGGCCAACGTCCTGACTTTC.

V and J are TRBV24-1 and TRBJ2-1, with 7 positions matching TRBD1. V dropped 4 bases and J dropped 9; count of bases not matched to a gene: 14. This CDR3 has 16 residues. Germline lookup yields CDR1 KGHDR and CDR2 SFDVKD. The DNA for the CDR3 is TGTGCCACCAGTGAGTCACCGGGACAGACATCGGGTGAGCAGTTCTTC. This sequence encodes CATSESPGQTSGEQFF.

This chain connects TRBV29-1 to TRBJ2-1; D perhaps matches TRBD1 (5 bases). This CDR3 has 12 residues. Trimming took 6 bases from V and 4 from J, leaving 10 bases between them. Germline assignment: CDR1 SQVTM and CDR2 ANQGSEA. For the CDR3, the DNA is TGCAGCGTGATGACAGAGTACAATGAGCAGTTCTTC. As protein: CSVMTEYNEQFF.

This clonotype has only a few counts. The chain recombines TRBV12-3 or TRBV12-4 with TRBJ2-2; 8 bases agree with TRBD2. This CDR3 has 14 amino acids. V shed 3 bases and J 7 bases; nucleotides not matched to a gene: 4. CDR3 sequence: CASSLRAGDGELFF. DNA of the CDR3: TGTGCCAGCAGTTTGAGAGCGGGAGACGGGGAGCTGTTTTTT.

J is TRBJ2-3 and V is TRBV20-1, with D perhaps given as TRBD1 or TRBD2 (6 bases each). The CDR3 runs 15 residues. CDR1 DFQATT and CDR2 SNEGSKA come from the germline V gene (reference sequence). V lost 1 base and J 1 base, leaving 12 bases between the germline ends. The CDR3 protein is CSARGGGIGTDTQYF. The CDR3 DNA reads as TGCAGTGCTAGAGGAGGGGGGATCGGCACAGATACGCAGTATTTT.